This TCR beta chain is from a study of blood T cell repertoires in COVID-19. On the study more broadly: Sources were T cells, B-cell-depleted T cells, or PBMCs; the material itself was cDNA or gDNA.

Sequencing was performed with immunoSEQ multiplex PCR; in TCRdb, only in-frame clones are kept and a portion is missing. The data show 130,000 or so clones, with 84% seen just once and almost 9% held by the top ten. The germline V gene has CDR1 KGHSH and CDR2 LQKENI. CDR3 size: 18 residues. V was clipped by 3 bases and J by 0 bases; unmatched bases: 6. The chain employs TRBV18 and TRBJ2-3, with 13 bases identical to TRBD2. The receptor's source is a man aged 30 to 45 with COVID-19, enrolled during active disease. Input material: peripheral blood. CDR3 DNA sequence: TGTGCCAGCTCACCGGGACTAGCGGGGCGGACTAGCACAGATACGCAGTATTTT. Protein sequence: CASSPGLAGRTSTDTQYF.